Given below is one T cell receptor (beta chain) in context. The antigen is undetermined. The germline gene is not matched at one end of the junction; a read error may be the cause. Germline lookup yields CDR1 SSHAT and CDR2 FNYEAQ (reference sequence). The CDR3 length is 14 residues. The sample belongs to a study of T cells in Graves' hyperthyroidism and ophthalmopathy. The source material, RNA transcripts, was used to amplify TCR beta CDR3 regions. Researchers ran a first-round RT-PCR on the TCR CDR3 using the HTBI primer set. TCRdb called the multiplex PCR reads again in MiXCR, with one record for every CDR3 protein. The sample gives a few hundred thousand distinct CDR3 sequences, around 46% of which show up once; more than 7.5% is in the top ten. Exclusion of patients followed from uncontrolled infection, other autoimmune disease, pregnancy or lactation. Findings of the study overall: A model using 13 V-J features told ophthalmopathy apart from stable hyperthyroidism. Blood held most thyroid clonotypes expanded above 0.001 frequency.

The clonotype originates from a woman between 18 and 29 years old with Graves' hyperthyroidism. The V and J genes are TRBV7-7 and TRBJ1-5; no clear D. The sample taken for sequencing was peripheral blood or thyroid tissue (not recorded which). CDR3 protein: CASSQETSGRSQHF. The CDR3 bases are TGCGCCAGCAGCCAAGAGACTAGCGGGAGGTCCCAGCATTTT. Full variable domain (rest looked up from reference TRBV7-7 and TRBJ1-5): GAGVSQSPRYKVTKRGQDVTLRCDPISSHATLYWYQQALGQGPEFLTYFNYEAQPDKSGLPSDRFSAERPEGSISTLTIQRTEQRDSAMYRCASSQETSGRSQHFGDGTRLSIL.